These T cell receptor beta chains were read from a single sample in a study of cytomegalovirus exposure and HLA in healthy donors. Produced via immunoSEQ multiplex PCR; TCRdb's table is partial and in-frame only. The sample has more than 95,000 clones; 60% to 85% are singletons. Sequenced material: PBMCs. Source of these receptors: a man aged 45-65 years in good health and CMV-seronegative. The CDR3 runs from the conserved cysteine through the conserved F or W.

TRBJ2-2	TRBV7-9	CSSSPPGWTGELFF
TRBJ1-1	TRBV7-2	CASSLPRVGGTEAFF
TRBJ2-3	TRBV5-1	CASSLGLLAGGWDTQYF
TRBJ1-6	TRBV5-4	CASSLSESSYNSPLHF
TRBJ1-6	TRBV5-1	CASSFGSSGQTPHF
TRBJ1-4	TRBV5-4	CALAGGANEKLFF
TRBJ2-1	TRBV7-2	CASSSSWLAGISYNEQFF
TRBJ1-5	TRBV6-6	CASSREDNNQPQHF
TRBJ2-3	TRBV6-6	CASSPFVGEVTQYF
TRBJ1-2	TRBV7-2	CASSLTGSNYGYTF
TRBJ2-5	TRBV5-1	CASSSNLASAGETQYF
TRBJ2-2	TRBV6-1	CASTGTGTGELFF
TRBJ2-5	TRBV7-2	CASSLGPETQYF
.	TRBV28	CASRGGGLGDEQYF
TRBJ2-1	TRBV28	CASSSTAPGHYNEQFF